This T cell receptor (beta chain) emerged from a study of T cell responses to AZD1222 COVID-19 vaccine. Study-level results: No repertoire was sampled before or during the peak T cell response, only after it.

Concerning this clone: The antigen is unknown.

Deletions cut 1 base from V and 3 bases from J, with 12 bases between. The CDR3 runs to 15 residues. Germline CDR1 reads LGHNA; CDR2 reads YNFKEQ. Measured with immunoSEQ multiplex PCR; TCRdb has only the in-frame clones, and not every one. This table holds fewer than 200,000 clones, over 80% found once. The chain links TRBV4-2 to TRBJ1-2; perhaps TRBD1 as D (5 bases). This specimen consisted of peripheral blood, obtained on day 0 of AZD1222 vaccination. This TCR derives from an adult in good health. CDR3 residues: CASSQVGRGDYGYTF. CDR3 in DNA: TGTGCCAGCAGCCAAGTAGGAAGAGGGGACTATGGCTACACCTTC.